These 5 T cell receptor beta chains came from one sample sequenced in a study of T cell responses to AZD1222 COVID-19 vaccine. Assay used: immunoSEQ multiplex PCR; TCRdb lists only in-frame clones, some missing. Of over 85,000 clones in the sample, about 81% were seen once. Sequenced material: peripheral blood, taken on day 0 of AZD1222 vaccination. Source of these receptors: an adult in good health.

The V call is TRBV7-2, the J call TRBJ1-3; unclear D gene. The V gene's germline CDR1 is SGHTA and CDR2 FQGNSA. The CDR3 sequence is 14 residues long. V was cut by 4 bases and J by 3 bases, with 10 bases left in between. CDR3 sequence: CASSSVGYGNTIYF. The CDR3 DNA reads TGTGCCAGCAGCTCCGTAGGGTATGGAAACACCATATATTTT.

In this sample, this clone turned up once. J is TRBJ1-1 and V is TRBV28, with 11 positions matching TRBD1. The germline V gene encodes CDR1 MDHEN and CDR2 SYDVKM. CDR3 length: 18 amino acids. Trimming took 2 bases from V and 5 from J; bases not matched to a gene: 13. CDR3 amino acids: CASSLIVRTGGLKTEAFF. The DNA of the CDR3 is TGTGCCAGCAGTTTAATTGTCCGGACAGGGGGCTTAAAGACTGAAGCTTTCTTT.

The sample holds one count of this clone. This chain uses TRBV19 with TRBJ1-5; D perhaps matches TRBD1 (5 bases). The germline V gene encodes CDR1 LNHDA and CDR2 SQIVND (reference sequence). The CDR3 is 14 amino acids. Trimming removed 8 bases at V and 11 bases at J, with 22 bases between. CDR3 nucleotides: TGTGCCAGTGCCGATGACAGTGACCGGGGGACCCAGCATTTT. It translates to CASADDSDRGTQHF.

This clone was counted a few times. The rearrangement links TRBV5-4 to TRBJ2-3, with D possibly matching TRBD2 (6 bases). V gave up 4 bases and J gave up 6 bases, with 12 bases separating them. The CDR3 is 13 amino acids. CDR1 is SGHNT and CDR2 is YYREEE in the germline V gene (reference sequence). CDR3 nucleotides: TGTGCCAGCAGCGCTGGGGACTCCGATACGCAGTATTTT. This gives the protein CASSAGDSDTQYF. The full variable domain, with the rest looked up from reference TRBV5-4 and TRBJ2-3, is ETGVTQSPTHLIKTRGQQVTLRCSSQSGHNTVSWYQQALGQGPQFIFQYYREEENGRGNFPPRFSGLQFPNYSSELNVNALELDDSALYLCASSAGDSDTQYFGPGTRLTVL.

The sample holds a few counts of this clone. CDR3 region: CASSNLDRFAYEQYF. As DNA, the CDR3 is TGTGCCAGCAGCAATCTGGACCGATTCGCCTACGAGCAGTACTTC. The V and J genes are TRBV6-2 or TRBV6-3 and TRBJ2-7; D uncertain. The germline CDR1 and CDR2 sequences are MNHEY and SVGEGT. The CDR3 is 15 amino acids. V was shortened by 6 bases and J by 2 bases, with 17 bases between the two germline ends.